The 6 T cell receptor beta chains given below trace back to one sample, sequenced in a study of neurological immune-mediated disorders. Using its own MiXCR run on the 5' RACE reads, TCRdb lists one record per CDR3 protein. Counted here are about 59,000 distinct CDR3 sequences, about 12% occurring once; the ten biggest clones make up over 8.5%. The source material was PBMCs. These receptors all stem from a woman aged 55-70 years with HTLV-1-associated myelopathy (HAM/TSP).

This clonotype has ten or more counts. CDR3 region: CSVALEWNQPQHF. As DNA, the CDR3 is TGCAGCGTTGCGTTGGAGTGGAATCAGCCCCAGCATTTT. The gene calls are TRBV29-1 and TRBJ1-5; no clear D gene. V lost 4 bases to trimming and J lost 4 bases, with 11 bases between them. The CDR3 loop spans 13 amino acids. CDR1 and CDR2 from the germline V gene are SQVTM and ANQGSEA. Drawing the rest from reference TRBV29-1 and TRBJ1-5, the complete variable domain is SAVISQKPSRDICQRGTSLTIQCQVDSQVTMMFWYRQQPGQSLTLIATANQGSEATYESGFVIDKFPISRPNLTFSTLTVSNMSPEDSSIYLCSVALEWNQPQHFGDGTRLSIL.

This clonotype was observed many times. The junction shows a germline mismatch at one end, possibly a read error. V is TRBV12-3 or TRBV12-4 and J is TRBJ2-1; 7 bases line up with TRBD1. The CDR3 is made up of 13 amino acids. Here the CDR3 reads CASSLGMGQISTF. The CDR3 DNA is TGTGCCAGCAGTTTAGGGATGGGACAGATTTCGACCTTC.

This clonotype was counted at least ten times. V gene TRBV4-1 combines with J gene TRBJ2-7, with 7 positions matching TRBD2. Germline V lookup: CDR1 MGHRA, CDR2 YSYEKL. Losses at the gene ends were 2 bases for V and 3 bases for J; bases not matched to a gene: 13. The CDR3 has 17 residues. The CDR3 here is CASSQNQISGTVYEQYF. In DNA, the CDR3 is TGCGCCAGCAGCCAAAATCAAATAAGCGGGACTGTCTACGAGCAGTACTTC.

This clonotype was seen repeatedly, ten times or more. The chain links TRBV5-1 to TRBJ1-2; 7 bases match TRBD1. There are 14 residues in the CDR3. The V gene end was trimmed by 0 bases and the J gene end by 5 bases; junction bases not matched to a gene: 4. The germline V gene has CDR1 SGHRS and CDR2 YFSETQ. Here the CDR3 DNA reads TGCGCCAGCAGCTTGGAGGGGGCGCGGTATGGCTACACCTTC. Translation: CASSLEGARYGYTF.

This clonotype was detected ten times or more. V usage is TRBV5-6 and J usage is TRBJ2-5; D ambiguous. Germline CDR1 reads SGHDT; CDR2 reads YYEEEE. The CDR3 runs to 14 residues. V lost 2 bases and J 4 bases, leaving 12 bases between the germline ends. The chain's CDR3 is CASSLMEMGETQYF. The CDR3 nucleotides read TGTGCCAGCAGCTTAATGGAAATGGGAGAGACCCAGTACTTC.

In its sample, this clonotype was seen many times. The chain is built from TRBV6-5 and TRBJ2-5; D may be TRBD1 or TRBD2 (6 bases each). CDR1 is MNHEY, CDR2 SVGAGI, per germline. V lost 6 bases to trimming and J lost 13 bases, with 15 bases between them. This CDR3 spans 11 amino acids. CDR3 sequence (DNA): TGTGCCAGCAGGACGCGGGACAACCTGTACTTC. Encoded protein: CASRTRDNLYF.